This T cell receptor (beta chain) was identified during a study of shared clonotypes between healthy human individuals. Method: immunoSEQ multiplex PCR; TCRdb's copy keeps in-frame clones and lacks some. The table includes about 2.4 million clones, 93% detected once. Comment on this clone: Its antigen is undetermined.

HIV-negative, healthy adults without recent acute infections or vaccinations were the donors. Overall study findings and caveats: Researchers sampled only blood; tissue repertoires likely differ. Naive subsets tended to show greater estimated richness than memory subsets.

Germline CDR1 and CDR2: SGDLS and YYNGEE. This CDR3 comprises 14 residues. Trimming removed 4 bases from V and 5 bases from J, with 13 bases in between. The origin of this receptor is a man aged 18 to 35 in good health. Some clones in this sample may be carry-over from other donors' samples. V and J are TRBV9 and TRBJ2-1; D is unclear. Specimen: naive CD4+ T cells from PBMCs. Subset meaning: CD45RA+ positively selected. CDR3 nucleotides: TGTGCCAGCAGCCCGGCGGAGAGGAACAATGAGCAGTTCTTC. Its protein is CASSPAERNNEQFF.